These T cell receptor beta chains were read from a single sample in a study of CD8 T cells in Susac syndrome. TCRdb reprocessed the immunoSEQ multiplex PCR reads via MiXCR and lists one record per CDR3 protein. The sample holds 90,000 to 150,000 distinct CDR3 sequences, approximately 94% seen once. Input material: CD4+ T cells from PBMCs. All receptors come from a human donor in good health. The CDR3 runs from the conserved cysteine through the conserved F or W. D genes are given only for firm matches. Expanded clones get a size class; other rows say once, few or many, or leave the size out.

J gene | V gene | clone size | D gene | CDR3 protein | CDR3 DNA
TRBJ2-7 | TRBV3-1 | . | TRBD2 | CGSSQASGSSYEQYF | TGTGGCAGCAGCCAAGCTAGCGGCAGCTCCTACGAGCAGTACTTC
TRBJ2-5 | TRBV2 | . | . | CASSEGRETQYF | TGTGCCAGCAGTGAGGGGCGAGAGACCCAGTACTTC
TRBJ2-3 | TRBV28 | . | TRBD1 | CASRGQGTDTQYF | TGTGCCAGCAGGGGACAGGGAACAGATACGCAGTATTTT
TRBJ1-2 | TRBV28 | . | . | CATSPSTNYGYTF | TGTGCCACCTCCCCGTCTACTAACTATGGCTACACCTTC
TRBJ2-1 | TRBV20-1 | once | TRBD2 | CSARWELGLAGNEQFF | TGCAGTGCACGGTGGGAGTTGGGACTAGCGGGTAATGAGCAGTTCTTC
TRBJ1-5 | TRBV10-3 | . | . | CAISELNQPQHF | TGTGCCATCAGTGAGTTGAATCAGCCCCAGCATTTT
TRBJ2-7 | TRBV7-8 | . | . | CASSLGGRTYEGYF | TGTGCCAGCAGCTTAGGGGGCAGGACCTACGAGGGGTACTTC
TRBJ2-6 | TRBV6-5 | . | . | CASSYGAGANVLTF | TGTGCCAGCAGTTACGGGGCTGGGGCCAACGTCCTGACTTTC
TRBJ2-5 | TRBV7-9 | . | TRBD2 | CASSISGTRLGETQYF | TGTGCCAGCAGCATATCCGGGACTAGATTGGGAGAGACCCAGTACTTC
TRBJ2-1 | TRBV9 | . | . | CASSVLPHNNEQFF | TGTGCCAGCAGCGTCCTCCCCCACAACAATGAGCAGTTCTTC
TRBJ2-1 | TRBV5-1 | . | TRBD2 | CASSTVGGGDEQFF | TGCGCCAGCAGCACTGTGGGGGGGGGAGATGAGCAGTTCTTC
TRBJ1-5 | TRBV19 | . | . | CASRSYVSGVANQPQHF | TGTGCCAGTAGAAGCTACGTCTCAGGGGTTGCCAATCAGCCCCAGCATTTT
TRBJ2-5 | TRBV7-2 | . | TRBD1 | CASSKGQGASKTQYF | TGTGCCAGCAGCAAAGGACAGGGGGCTTCGAAGACCCAGTACTTC
TRBJ2-5 | TRBV7-9 | . | . | CASSPLGSRKQETQYF | TGTGCCAGCAGCCCCCTCGGCTCCCGGAAACAAGAGACCCAGTACTTC
TRBJ1-1 | TRBV3-1 | . | . | CASSQESYWDTEAFF | TGTGCCAGCAGCCAGGAGAGCTATTGGGACACTGAAGCTTTCTTT
TRBJ2-3 | TRBV6-2/TRBV6-3 | . | TRBD1 | CASSPDRETDTQYF | TGTGCCAGCAGCCCGGACAGGGAAACAGATACGCAGTATTTT
TRBJ1-5 | TRBV19 | . | . | CASRNAGNQPQHF | TGTGCCAGTAGGAATGCGGGCAATCAGCCCCAGCATTTT
TRBJ2-7 | TRBV7-9 | . | . | CASSLVIQGLHYEQYF | TGTGCCAGCAGCTTAGTTATCCAGGGACTTCACTACGAGCAGTACTTC
TRBJ1-5 | TRBV19 | once | . | CASSGGGSNQPQHF | TGTGCCAGTAGTGGAGGGGGTAGCAATCAGCCCCAGCATTTT
TRBJ1-5 | TRBV28 | . | . | CASKENSNQPQHF | TGTGCCAGCAAGGAAAATAGCAATCAGCCCCAGCATTTT
TRBJ1-5 | TRBV6-6 | . | . | CASSYEGWKDQPQHF | TGTGCCAGCAGTTACGAGGGGTGGAAGGATCAGCCCCAGCATTTT
TRBJ2-5 | TRBV4-3 | once | TRBD1 | CASSQGVTGGYETQYF | TGCGCCAGCAGCCAGGGCGTCACAGGGGGTTATGAGACCCAGTACTTC
TRBJ1-1 | TRBV30 | . | TRBD1 | CACTPGQGETEAFF | TGTGCCTGTACACCGGGACAGGGGGAGACTGAAGCTTTCTTT
TRBJ2-2 | TRBV5-1 | . | TRBD2 | CASSSTSVNTGELFF | TGCGCCAGCAGCTCGACTAGCGTGAACACCGGGGAGCTGTTTTTT
TRBJ2-5 | TRBV28 | . | TRBD2 | CASSSTGTSGRFSETQYF | TGTGCCAGCAGTTCCACCGGGACTAGCGGGAGGTTTAGCGAGACCCAGTACTTC
TRBJ2-3 | TRBV5-6 | . | . | CASSLDTGESGYF | TGTGCCAGCAGCTTGGACACAGGCGAATCGGGGTATTTT
TRBJ2-2 | TRBV5-1 | . | . | CASSSDPLGPGTGELFF | TGCGCCAGCAGCTCCGACCCACTAGGGCCGGGCACCGGGGAGCTGTTTTTT
TRBJ2-7 | TRBV7-8 | . | . | CASSLRDAYEQYF | TGTGCCAGCAGCCTTAGGGACGCCTACGAGCAGTACTTC
TRBJ2-5 | TRBV12-3/TRBV12-4 | . | . | CASSFRAKRGETQYF | TGTGCCAGCAGTTTCAGGGCTAAGAGAGGAGAGACCCAGTACTTC
TRBJ2-7 | TRBV7-9 | . | . | CASSPKTRDRRLEQYF | TGTGCCAGCAGTCCGAAGACCCGGGACCGCCGTCTAGAGCAGTACTTC
TRBJ1-5 | TRBV18 | . | . | CASSRESGDDQPQHF | TGTGCCAGCTCACGTGAGTCAGGGGATGATCAGCCCCAGCATTTT
TRBJ2-1 | TRBV4-2 | . | TRBD2 | CASSQDSGGFNEQFF | TGTGCCAGCAGCCAAGACTCCGGGGGGTTCAATGAGCAGTTCTTC
TRBJ2-7 | TRBV14 | . | TRBD2 | CASSPAIGLAGELEQYF | TGTGCCAGCAGCCCAGCGATAGGACTAGCGGGAGAACTCGAGCAGTACTTC
TRBJ2-7 | TRBV6-5 | . | TRBD2 | CASFRSGASEQHF | TGTGCCAGCTTTCGAAGCGGGGCTAGCGAGCAGCACTTC
TRBJ2-3 | TRBV29-1 | . | . | CSTEGSTDTQYF | TGCAGCACCGAGGGGAGCACAGATACGCAGTATTTT
TRBJ2-1 | TRBV5-1 | . | . | CASSLAPRSNEQFF | TGCGCCAGCAGCTTGGCCCCCAGGTCCAATGAGCAGTTCTTC
TRBJ1-1 | TRBV15 | . | . | CATSRDKGQRNTEAFF | TGTGCCACCAGCAGAGATAAAGGACAGCGGAACACTGAAGCTTTCTTT
TRBJ2-7 | TRBV25-1 | . | TRBD1 | CASSVTGVYEQYF | TGTGCCAGCAGTGTAACAGGGGTCTACGAGCAGTACTTC
TRBJ1-4 | TRBV27 | . | . | CASSLRLSNEKLFF | TGTGCCAGCAGTTTGAGGTTATCTAATGAAAAACTGTTTTTT
TRBJ2-6 | TRBV12-3/TRBV12-4 | few | TRBD2 | CASSLTSGRAPGANVLTF | TGTGCCAGCAGTTTGACTAGCGGGAGGGCCCCTGGTGCCAACGTCCTGACTTTC
TRBJ1-1 | TRBV9 | . | . | CASSVGGQSTEAFF | TGTGCCAGCAGCGTAGGCGGTCAAAGCACTGAAGCTTTCTTT
TRBJ2-7 | TRBV12-3/TRBV12-4 | . | . | CASSQPPGEQYF | TGTGCCAGCAGCCAACCTCCTGGGGAGCAGTACTTC
TRBJ2-1 | TRBV3-1 | . | TRBD2 | CASSQIGRESYNEQFF | TGTGCCAGCAGCCAAATCGGGCGGGAGTCCTACAATGAGCAGTTCTTC
TRBJ1-1 | TRBV20-1 | . | . | CSARSMNTEAFF | TGCAGTGCTCGGAGCATGAACACTGAAGCTTTCTTT
TRBJ2-7 | TRBV20-1 | . | . | CSARVERPTSYEQYF | TGCAGTGCTAGAGTTGAGCGGCCGACCAGCTACGAGCAGTACTTC
TRBJ2-2 | TRBV5-1 | . | . | CASSFSQSPGELFF | TGCGCCAGCAGCTTTAGCCAGAGCCCCGGGGAGCTGTTTTTT
TRBJ2-5 | TRBV12-3/TRBV12-4 | few | . | CASSLVDRQETQYF | TGTGCCAGCAGTTTAGTAGACAGACAAGAGACCCAGTACTTC
TRBJ2-1 | TRBV27 | . | . | CASSLSAETREQFF | TGTGCCAGCAGTTTATCGGCCGAGACACGGGAGCAGTTCTTC
TRBJ2-1 | TRBV24-1 | . | TRBD2 | CATSDPSGDYNEQFF | TGTGCCACCAGTGATCCTAGCGGGGACTACAATGAGCAGTTCTTC
TRBJ1-1 | TRBV11-1 | . | TRBD1 | CASSLQGENTEAFF | TGTGCCAGCAGCTTACAGGGGGAGAACACTGAAGCTTTCTTT
TRBJ2-2 | TRBV27 | . | TRBD2 | CASTLGVLAGVGTGELFF | TGTGCCAGCACGCTAGGGGTACTAGCGGGAGTAGGTACCGGGGAGCTGTTTTTT
TRBJ2-4 | TRBV7-2 | . | . | CASSLALPRTGKNIQYF | TGTGCCAGCAGCTTAGCGCTACCGCGCACGGGCAAAAACATTCAGTACTTC
TRBJ2-6 | TRBV28 | . | . | CASSLEAWSSGANVLTF | TGTGCCAGCAGCTTAGAGGCTTGGAGCTCTGGGGCCAACGTCCTGACTTTC
TRBJ2-1 | TRBV5-1 | . | . | CASSLQTQPREQFF | TGCGCCAGCAGCTTGCAGACCCAACCGCGGGAGCAGTTCTTC
TRBJ1-5 | TRBV6-1 | once | . | CASTREMNQPQHF | TGTGCCAGCACCAGGGAGATGAATCAGCCCCAGCATTTT